This TCR beta chain was recovered during a study of identical twins. This clonotype was counted between two and nine times. TCRdb independently ran MiXCR on the 5' RACE reads; one entry per CDR3 protein. The sample includes hundreds of thousands of distinct CDR3 sequences, roughly 12% of them seen just once. These data were also reused for a study on yellow fever vaccine responses in identical twins.

The specimen was PBMCs. The TCR sequence derives from a woman aged 18-29 years in good health.

In DNA form, the CDR3 reads TGCAGTGCCATCCCTAGCGGGAGAAAACAAGAGACCCAGTACTTC. It translates to CSAIPSGRKQETQYF. The rearrangement joins TRBV20-1 to TRBJ2-5; 10 bases match TRBD2. This CDR3 is built from 15 residues. With 6 bases clipped from V and 2 bases from J, the junction kept 9 bases outside the gene matches. Germline V gene lookup returns CDR1 DFQATT and CDR2 SNEGSKA (reference sequence).